This T cell receptor beta chain stems from a study of blood T cell repertoires in COVID-19. About the research overall: Samples came from the United States, Italy and Spain, spanning acute and convalescent COVID-19. T cells, B-cell-depleted T cells, or PBMCs provided the cDNA or gDNA that served as material.

Cohorts were assigned according to the clinical history that participants reported. In the original processing: Scientists estimated how many nucleated cells there were by amplifying reference gene primers. Profiling relied on immunoSEQ multiplex PCR, and the TCRdb table lists in-frame clones only, not all of them. The V and J calls and clone size were taken over from that table, and D and trimming were inferred from the DNA. Of about 230,000 clones in the sample, 85% to 90% are singletons; the top ten hold 3.5% to 4%. V shed 3 bases, J shed 6 bases, and the junction held 10 bases outside the gene matches. The CDR3 covers 16 residues. CDR1 is SEHNR, CDR2 FQNEAQ, per germline (reference sequence).

V is TRBV7-9 and J is TRBJ1-1; 10 bases fit TRBD1. What was sequenced was PBMCs or T cells enriched from blood (not recorded which). The clonotype comes from a woman in her twenties or thirties with acute COVID-19. CDR3 nucleotide sequence: TGTGCCAGCAGCTTCCCGAGGGACAGGGGTTCGTCTGAAGCTTTCTTT. Encoded protein: CASSFPRDRGSSEAFF.